A single TCR beta chain is shown here with its context. Antigen specificity is unknown. Peripheral blood mononuclear cells were collected from every patient before and during treatment, yielding between 1 and 8 samples per patient. Germline V lookup: CDR1 MNHNS, CDR2 SASEGT. The CDR3 contains 11 residues. Clones were read by immunoSEQ multiplex PCR, and TCRdb kept only the in-frame ones, dropping some. Here the sample spans tens of thousands of clones, 75% to 90% being singletons. This sample stems from a study of PD-L1 blockade in urothelial cancer. Study context: Blood drawn 3 weeks (second dose) and 6 weeks after treatment start was analyzed.

Study observations and caveats: Blood TCR clonality below the median before treatment was a predictor of better survival.

V usage is TRBV6-1 and J usage is TRBJ1-4; D is perhaps TRBD1 (6 bases). The sample consisted of PBMCs, taken around atezolizumab (anti-PD-L1) treatment. This sequence was found in a man over 45 with urothelial cancer. The chain's CDR3 is CGSGGGEKLFF. As DNA, the CDR3 is TGTGGTTCGGGGGGCGGTGAAAAACTGTTTTTT.